The 3 T cell receptor beta chains below were found in one sample sequenced in a study of patients and donors after allogeneic stem cell transplantation. TCRdb re-derived calls from the RT-PCR reads in MiXCR, one entry per CDR3 protein. The sample holds over 130,000 distinct CDR3 sequences; 37% are singletons and the top ten take 40% to 55%. The sample comprised blood, either unsorted or a sorted T cell fraction (not recorded which). The receptors were gathered from a human donor who was either an allogeneic HSCT recipient or a stem cell or donor lymphocyte infusion donor (not recorded which). It is not recorded whose cells these are; they may come from a transplant donor.

A few counts support this clonotype. The V gene is TRBV12-3 or TRBV12-4, the J gene TRBJ2-3, with 9 positions matching TRBD1. Unmatched junction bases numbered 10, after V lost 1 base and J lost 2 bases. The CDR3 length is 18 residues. The CDR3 sequence: CASSLGLQGARYTDTQYF. CDR3 in DNA: TGTGCCAGCAGTTTAGGACTACAGGGGGCCCGATACACAGATACGCAGTATTTT.

The chain links TRBV20-1 to TRBJ1-1; D is uncertain. CDR1 and CDR2 from the germline V gene are DFQATT and SNEGSKA (reference sequence). The CDR3 runs 10 residues. V was pared by 7 bases and J by 5 bases, with 8 bases between. This CDR3 reads CSVQGTEAFF. The CDR3 coding sequence is TGCAGTGTTCAAGGAACTGAAGCTTTCTTT.

The rearrangement joins TRBV5-6 to TRBJ2-2, with D hard to call. CDR3 length: 14 amino acids. Trimming took off 0 bases at V and 0 bases at J, with 3 bases between the two ends. Germline V CDR1 and CDR2: SGHDT, YYEEEE. The CDR3: CASSLGANTGELFF. The CDR3 DNA follows: TGTGCCAGCAGCTTGGGAGCGAACACCGGGGAGCTGTTTTTT. Using reference TRBV5-6 and TRBJ2-2 for the parts outside the CDR3, the full variable domain is DAGVTQSPTHLIKTRGQQVTLRCSPKSGHDTVSWYQQALGQGPQFIFQYYEEEERQRGNFPDRFSGHQFPNYSSELNVNALLLGDSALYLCASSLGANTGELFFGEGSRLTVL.